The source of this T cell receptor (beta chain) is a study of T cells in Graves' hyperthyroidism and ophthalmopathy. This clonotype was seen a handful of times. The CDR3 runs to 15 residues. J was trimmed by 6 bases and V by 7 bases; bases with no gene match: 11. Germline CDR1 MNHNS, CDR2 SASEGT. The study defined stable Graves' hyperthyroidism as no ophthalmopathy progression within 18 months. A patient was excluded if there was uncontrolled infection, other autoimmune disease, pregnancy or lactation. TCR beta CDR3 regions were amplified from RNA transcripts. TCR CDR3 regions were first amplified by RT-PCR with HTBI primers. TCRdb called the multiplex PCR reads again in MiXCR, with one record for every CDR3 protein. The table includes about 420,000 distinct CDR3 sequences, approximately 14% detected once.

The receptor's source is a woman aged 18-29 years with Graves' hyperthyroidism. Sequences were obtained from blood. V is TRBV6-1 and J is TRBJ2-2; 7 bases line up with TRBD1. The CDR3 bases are TGTGCCAGCAACATGGACAGGCGAAGCGCCGGGGAGCTGTTTTTT. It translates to CASNMDRRSAGELFF.